These T cell receptor beta chains were read from a single sample in a study of cytomegalovirus exposure and HLA in healthy donors. Only in-frame clones appear in the TCRdb table, and some are missing; sequencing was by immunoSEQ multiplex PCR. The top ten hold under 7% of the sample, which has about 130,000 clones, about 8.5% seen once. Sequenced sample: PBMCs. These receptors were collected from a man aged 35-49 years in good health and CMV-seronegative. Each CDR3 is given with its conserved first and last residue. A D gene is named only where the DNA matches it firmly. Where a row states a size, it is once, few, many or the class of an expanded clone; other rows omit it.

>TRBJ2-7|TRBV27|.|.
CASSPILSSYEQYF
TGTGCCAGCAGTCCGATACTTAGCTCCTACGAGCAGTACTTC
>TRBJ2-7|TRBV15|.|.
CATSSGYEQYF
TGTGCCACCAGCAGCGGGTACGAGCAGTACTTC
>TRBJ1-2|TRBV7-3|.|few
CASTAGEGMWYGYTF
TGTGCCAGCACCGCAGGGGAGGGAATGTGGTATGGCTACACCTTC
>TRBJ2-7|TRBV7-6|.|.
CASSLASGPEQNYEQYF
TGTGCCAGCAGCTTAGCGAGCGGCCCCGAGCAGAACTACGAGCAGTACTTC
>TRBJ1-2|TRBV11-2|.|.
CASSLGGVETNYGYTF
TGTGCCAGCAGCTTAGGGGGGGTGGAGACTAACTATGGCTACACCTTC
>TRBJ1-5|TRBV27|.|few
CASSSGAYSNQPQHF
TGTGCCAGCAGTTCAGGGGCTTATAGCAATCAGCCCCAGCATTTT
>TRBJ2-7|TRBV29-1|TRBD1|few
CSVAGQGGYEQYF
TGCAGCGTGGCCGGACAGGGAGGCTACGAGCAGTACTTC
>TRBJ1-6|TRBV27|.|.
CASSTLRGGSPLHF
TGTGCCAGCAGTACTCTTAGGGGTGGTTCACCCCTCCACTTT
>TRBJ1-4|TRBV9|TRBD1|few
CASSVGTGSNEKLFF
TGTGCCAGCAGCGTAGGGACAGGTTCTAATGAAAAACTGTTTTTT
>TRBJ1-6|TRBV19|.|.
CASSDTGNSPLHF
TGTGCCAGTAGTGACACAGGGAATTCACCCCTCCACTTT
>TRBJ1-4|TRBV7-2|TRBD1|.
CASSFLGRGDEKLFF
TGTGCCAGCAGCTTCCTTGGCAGGGGGGATGAAAAACTGTTTTTT
>TRBJ1-6|TRBV28|.|.
CASSFLTGNSPLHF
TGTGCCAGCAGTTTTTTAACAGGGAATTCACCCCTCCACTTT
>TRBJ1-1|TRBV4-1|.|few
CASSQYGDTEAFF
TGCGCCAGCAGCCAATACGGGGACACTGAAGCTTTCTTT
>TRBJ2-3|TRBV18|.|.
CASSPRRESTDTQYF
TGTGCCAGCTCACCTCGGAGGGAAAGCACAGATACGCAGTATTTT
>TRBJ2-5|TRBV7-9|.|few
CASSLGGDETQYF
TGTGCCAGCAGCTTAGGGGGGGACGAGACCCAGTACTTC
>TRBJ2-5|TRBV5-1|TRBD1|.
CASSWDRLETQYF
TGCGCCAGCAGCTGGGACAGGCTAGAGACCCAGTACTTC
>TRBJ2-1|TRBV7-9|.|.
CASSSPSQGITYNEQFF
TGTGCCAGCAGCTCGCCTAGCCAGGGGATCACCTACAATGAGCAGTTCTTC
>TRBJ2-7|TRBV6-6|TRBD1|few
CASNSDRGGRYEQYF
TGTGCCAGCAATTCCGACAGGGGAGGAAGGTACGAGCAGTACTTC
>TRBJ1-6|TRBV30|.|few
CAWSLDSRSPLHF
TGTGCCTGGAGTTTGGACAGTCGATCACCCCTCCACTTT
>TRBJ2-6|TRBV19|.|few
CASSIDWADRRRSGANVLTF
TGTGCCAGTAGTATAGATTGGGCAGACCGTCGCCGCTCTGGGGCCAACGTCCTGACTTTC
>TRBJ2-7|TRBV6-1|.|few
CASSPRTTVTSSSF
TGTGCCAGCAGTCCCCGGACTACAGTTACGAGCAGTAGCTTC
>TRBJ1-1|TRBV5-1|.|few
CASSFAAETAVNTEAFF
TGCGCCAGCAGCTTCGCCGCGGAGACGGCGGTAAACACTGAAGCTTTCTTT
>TRBJ1-2|TRBV7-9|TRBD1|.
CASSAHDRVDGYTF
TGTGCCAGCAGCGCTCATGACAGGGTAGATGGCTACACCTTC
>TRBJ2-3|TRBV7-9|.|.
CASSPQGPSVDTQYF
TGTGCCAGCAGCCCACAGGGTCCATCCGTAGATACGCAGTATTTT
>TRBJ1-2|TRBV9|.|.
CASSPRGGGNYGYTF
TGTGCCAGCAGCCCTCGGGGGGGCGGGAACTATGGCTACACCTTC
>TRBJ1-1|TRBV27|TRBD1|.
CASSFYGQGRPEAFF
TGTGCCAGCAGTTTTTACGGACAGGGACGGCCTGAAGCTTTCTTT
>TRBJ2-3|TRBV5-4|.|few
CASSFGEVGADTQYF
TGTGCCAGCAGCTTCGGGGAGGTTGGGGCAGATACGCAGTATTTT
>TRBJ2-7|TRBV5-6|.|.
CASSFFARAYEQYF
TGTGCCAGCAGCTTTTTCGCCCGAGCCTACGAGCAGTACTTC
>TRBJ2-2|TRBV11-2|.|.
CASSSPNTGELFF
TGTGCCAGCAGCTCTCCGAACACCGGGGAGCTGTTTTTT